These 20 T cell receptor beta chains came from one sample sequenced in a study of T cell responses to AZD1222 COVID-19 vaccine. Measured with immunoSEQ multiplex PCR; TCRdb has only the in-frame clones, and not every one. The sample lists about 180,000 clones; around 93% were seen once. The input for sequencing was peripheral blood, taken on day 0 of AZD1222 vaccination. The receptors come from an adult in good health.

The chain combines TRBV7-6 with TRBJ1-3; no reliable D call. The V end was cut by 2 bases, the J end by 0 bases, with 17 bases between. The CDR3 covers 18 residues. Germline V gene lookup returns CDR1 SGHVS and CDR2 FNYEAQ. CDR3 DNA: TGTGCCAGCAGCTTACGTTCGGGCGGAGGCGCCTCTGGAAACACCATATATTTT. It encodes CASSLRSGGGASGNTIYF. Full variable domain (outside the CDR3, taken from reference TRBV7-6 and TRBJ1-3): GAGVSQSPRYKVTKRGQDVALRCDPISGHVSLYWYRQALGQGPEFLTYFNYEAQQDKSGLPNDRFSAERPEGSISTLTIQRTEQRDSAMYRCASSLRSGGGASGNTIYFGEGSWLTVV.

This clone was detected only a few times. The CDR3 sequence is CASSRRGATDTQYF. The CDR3 bases are TGTGCCAGCAGTCGCCGCGGGGCCACAGATACGCAGTATTTT. V gene TRBV27 combines with J gene TRBJ2-3, with D possibly being TRBD2 (6 bases). V was clipped by 5 bases and J by 2 bases, with 11 bases between them. The CDR3 is 14 residues long. Germline loops: CDR1 MNHEY, CDR2 SMNVEV (reference sequence).

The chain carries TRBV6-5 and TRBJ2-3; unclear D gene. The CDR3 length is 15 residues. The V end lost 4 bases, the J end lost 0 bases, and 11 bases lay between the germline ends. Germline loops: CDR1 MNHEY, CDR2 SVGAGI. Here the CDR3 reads CASSFTSSSTDTQYF. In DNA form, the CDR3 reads TGTGCCAGCAGTTTCACATCTTCTAGCACAGATACGCAGTATTTT.

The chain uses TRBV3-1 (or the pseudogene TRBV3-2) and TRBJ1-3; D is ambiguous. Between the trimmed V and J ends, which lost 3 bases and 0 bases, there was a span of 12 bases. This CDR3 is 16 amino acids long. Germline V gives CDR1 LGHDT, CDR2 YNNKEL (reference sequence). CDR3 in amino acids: CASSHPQAGSGNTIYF. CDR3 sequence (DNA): TGTGCCAGCAGCCATCCCCAGGCAGGCTCTGGAAACACCATATATTTT.

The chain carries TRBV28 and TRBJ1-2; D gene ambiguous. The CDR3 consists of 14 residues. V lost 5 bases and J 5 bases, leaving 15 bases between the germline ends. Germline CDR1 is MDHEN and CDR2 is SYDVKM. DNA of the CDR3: TGTGCCAGCAGTCCCTCCCTGAGAAGGTATGGCTACACCTTC. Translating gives CASSPSLRRYGYTF.

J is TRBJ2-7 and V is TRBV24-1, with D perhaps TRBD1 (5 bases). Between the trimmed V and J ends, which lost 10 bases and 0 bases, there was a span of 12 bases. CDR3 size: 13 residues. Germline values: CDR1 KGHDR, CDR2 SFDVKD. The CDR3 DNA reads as TGTGCCACACCCTTTGACAGCTCCTACGAGCAGTACTTC. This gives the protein CATPFDSSYEQYF.

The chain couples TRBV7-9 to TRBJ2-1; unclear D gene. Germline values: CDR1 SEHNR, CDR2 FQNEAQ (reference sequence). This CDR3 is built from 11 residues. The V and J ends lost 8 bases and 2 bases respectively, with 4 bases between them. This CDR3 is CASGAYNEQFF. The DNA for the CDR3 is TGTGCCAGCGGCGCCTACAATGAGCAGTTCTTC.

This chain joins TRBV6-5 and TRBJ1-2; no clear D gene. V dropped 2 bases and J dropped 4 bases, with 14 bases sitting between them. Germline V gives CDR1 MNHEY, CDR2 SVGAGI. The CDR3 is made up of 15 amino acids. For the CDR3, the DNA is TGTGCCAGCAGTTACCTCGGTCCACAATTCTATGGCTACACCTTC. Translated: CASSYLGPQFYGYTF.

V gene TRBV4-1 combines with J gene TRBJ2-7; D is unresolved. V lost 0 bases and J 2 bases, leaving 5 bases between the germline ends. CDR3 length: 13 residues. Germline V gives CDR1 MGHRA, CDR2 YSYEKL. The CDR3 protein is CASSQDTPYEQYF. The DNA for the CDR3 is TGCGCCAGCAGCCAAGATACCCCCTACGAGCAGTACTTC.

The CDR3 spells CASSLVFSGSDEQYF. In nucleotides, the CDR3 is TGTGCCAGCAGCTTAGTATTTAGCGGGAGTGACGAGCAGTACTTC. The genes are TRBV7-2 and TRBJ2-7, with 9 positions matching TRBD2. The CDR3 is 15 residues long. Trimming cost V 1 base and J 5 bases; bases outside gene matches: 6. The germline gives CDR1 SGHTA, CDR2 FQGNSA.

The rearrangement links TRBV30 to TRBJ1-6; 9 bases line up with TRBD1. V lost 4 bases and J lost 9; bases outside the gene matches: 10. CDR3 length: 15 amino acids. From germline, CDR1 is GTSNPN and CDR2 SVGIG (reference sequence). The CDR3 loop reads CAWKLQGARTSPLHF. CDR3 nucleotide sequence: TGTGCCTGGAAATTACAGGGGGCGCGGACTTCACCCCTCCACTTT.

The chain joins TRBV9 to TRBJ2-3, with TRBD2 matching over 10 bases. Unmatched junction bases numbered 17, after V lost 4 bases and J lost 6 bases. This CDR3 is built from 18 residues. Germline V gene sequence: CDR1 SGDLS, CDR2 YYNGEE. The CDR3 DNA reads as TGTGCCAGCAGCTCCACCGCCCGGCTAGCGGGAGAGGTGGATACGCAGTATTTT. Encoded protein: CASSSTARLAGEVDTQYF.

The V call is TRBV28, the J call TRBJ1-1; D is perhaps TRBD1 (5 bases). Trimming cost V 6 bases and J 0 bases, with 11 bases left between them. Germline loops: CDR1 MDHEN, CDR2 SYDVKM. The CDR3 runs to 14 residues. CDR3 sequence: CASRRDSMNTEAFF. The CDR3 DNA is TGTGCCAGCAGGAGGGACTCCATGAACACTGAAGCTTTCTTT.

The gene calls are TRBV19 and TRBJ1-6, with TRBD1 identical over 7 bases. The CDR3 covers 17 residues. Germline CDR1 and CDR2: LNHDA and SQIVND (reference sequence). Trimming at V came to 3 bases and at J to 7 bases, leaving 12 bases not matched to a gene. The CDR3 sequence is CASSIKPGQRFNSPLHF. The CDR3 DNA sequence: TGTGCCAGTAGTATTAAACCGGGACAGCGATTCAATTCACCCCTCCACTTT.

CDR3 sequence (DNA): TGTGCCAGCAGCTCTTCTTGGGGTGGTGGGGACAATGAGCAGTTCTTC. Translation: CASSSSWGGGDNEQFF. This chain uses TRBV7-2 with TRBJ2-1, with D hard to call. The CDR3 has 16 residues. V dropped 4 bases and J dropped 5 bases, with 18 bases sitting between them. Per the germline V gene, CDR1 is SGHTA and CDR2 is FQGNSA.

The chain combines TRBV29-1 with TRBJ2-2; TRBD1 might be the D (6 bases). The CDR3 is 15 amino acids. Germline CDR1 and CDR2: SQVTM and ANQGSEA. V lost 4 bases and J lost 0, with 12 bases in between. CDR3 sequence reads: CSVVTGTSNTGELFF. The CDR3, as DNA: TGCAGCGTTGTTACAGGGACCTCGAACACCGGGGAGCTGTTTTTT.

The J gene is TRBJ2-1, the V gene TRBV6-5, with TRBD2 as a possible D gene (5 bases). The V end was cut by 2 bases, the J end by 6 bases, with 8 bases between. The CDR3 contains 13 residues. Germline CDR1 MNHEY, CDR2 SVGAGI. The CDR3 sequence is CASSYGAGNEQFF. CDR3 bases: TGTGCCAGCAGTTACGGTGCGGGCAATGAGCAGTTCTTC.

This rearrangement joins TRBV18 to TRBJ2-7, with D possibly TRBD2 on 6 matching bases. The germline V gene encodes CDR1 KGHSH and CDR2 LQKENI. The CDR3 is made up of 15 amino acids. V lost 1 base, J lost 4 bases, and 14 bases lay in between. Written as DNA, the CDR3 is TGTGCCAGCTCACCACGTTCCGGAGGGGTTTACGAGCAGTACTTC. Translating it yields CASSPRSGGVYEQYF.

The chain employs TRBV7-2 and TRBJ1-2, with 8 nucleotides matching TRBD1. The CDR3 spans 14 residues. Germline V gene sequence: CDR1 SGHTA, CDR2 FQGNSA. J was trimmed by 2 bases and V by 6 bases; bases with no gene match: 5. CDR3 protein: CASRSRDRNYGYTF. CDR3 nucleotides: TGTGCCAGCAGATCTCGGGACAGGAACTATGGCTACACCTTC.

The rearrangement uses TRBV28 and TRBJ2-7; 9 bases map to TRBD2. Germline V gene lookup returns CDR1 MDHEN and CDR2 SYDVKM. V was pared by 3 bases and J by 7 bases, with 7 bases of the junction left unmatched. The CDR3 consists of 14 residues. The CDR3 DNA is TGTGCCAGCAGTTTGCCGGGACTAGCTCGAGAGCAGTACTTC. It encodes CASSLPGLAREQYF.